This T cell receptor beta chain originates from a study of blood T cells in healthy people across ages. Notes on the study in general: Compared with aged donors, long-lived donors showed fewer expanded clones, suggesting selection.

CDR1 is GTSNPN, CDR2 SVGIG, per germline (reference sequence). CDR3 length equals 11 residues. V was shortened by 0 bases and J by 3 bases, with 3 bases between the two germline ends. Samples each had at least 6 micrograms of total RNA extracted. Alongside a J-beta primer mix, a sample-barcoded 5' primer served in a second PCR lasting roughly 6 to 12 cycles. Every sample produced at least 2.5 million CDR3-containing paired-end reads. TCRdb independently ran MiXCR on the 5' RACE reads; one entry per CDR3 protein. The repertoire has fewer than 700,000 distinct CDR3 sequences, less than 60% of them found once; the top ten carry 20% to 25%. Comments on this clonotype: The antigen is undetermined.

Source material: blood. The TCR originated in an elderly man in good health. The V call is TRBV30, the J call TRBJ2-7; D call uncertain. The CDR3 protein is CAWSVSYEQYF. The DNA for the CDR3 is TGTGCCTGGAGTGTAAGCTACGAGCAGTACTTC.